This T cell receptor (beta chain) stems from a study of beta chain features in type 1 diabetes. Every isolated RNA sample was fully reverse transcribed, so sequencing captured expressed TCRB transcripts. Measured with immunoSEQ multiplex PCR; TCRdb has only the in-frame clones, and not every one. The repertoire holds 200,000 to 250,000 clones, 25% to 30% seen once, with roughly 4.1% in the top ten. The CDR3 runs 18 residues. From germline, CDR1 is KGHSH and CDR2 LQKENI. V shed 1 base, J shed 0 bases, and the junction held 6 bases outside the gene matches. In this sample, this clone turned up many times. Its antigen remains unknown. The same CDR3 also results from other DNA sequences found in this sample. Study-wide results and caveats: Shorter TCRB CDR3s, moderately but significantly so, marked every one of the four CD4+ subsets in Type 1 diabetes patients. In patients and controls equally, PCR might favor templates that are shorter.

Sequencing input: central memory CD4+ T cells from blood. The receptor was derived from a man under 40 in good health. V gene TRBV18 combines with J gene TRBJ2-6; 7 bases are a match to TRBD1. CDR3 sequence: CASSPLGTAHSGANVLTF. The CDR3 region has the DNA TGTGCCAGCTCACCACTGGGGACAGCACACTCTGGGGCCAACGTCCTGACTTTC.